This T cell receptor beta chain was profiled in a study of T cell responses to AZD1222 COVID-19 vaccine. At the level of the study: Second-dose schedules of about 4 or about 12 weeks were combined. General study points: Most donors were white British and more were female, and clonal diversity was possibly underestimated. The number of AZD1222 recipients seropositive at baseline was only six. Vaccine-associated CD4 TCRs ranged over spike, dominating at 160-218 and 743-854.

Only in-frame clones appear in the TCRdb table, and some are missing; sequencing was by immunoSEQ multiplex PCR. The sample includes 130,000 to 150,000 clones, 80% to 90% of them seen just once. The CDR3 totals 17 residues. Germline V gene sequence: CDR1 SGHVS, CDR2 FQNEAQ. Trimming removed 3 bases from V and 4 bases from J; junction bases left unmatched: 10. With respect to this clone: The antigen remains unidentified.

This rearrangement joins TRBV7-8 to TRBJ2-7, with 12 positions matching TRBD2. The input for sequencing was peripheral blood, taken on day 0 of AZD1222 vaccination. The sequence came from an adult in good health. CDR3 DNA sequence: TGTGCCAGCAGCTTCCGGCCTAGCGGGAGGGCCCAATACGAGCAGTACTTC. It yields the protein CASSFRPSGRAQYEQYF.